This T cell receptor (beta chain) was sequenced in a study of shared clonotypes between healthy human individuals. Findings and limits, study-wide: Specimens sampled were limited to blood, with tissue repertoires likely differing. Rarefaction showed sorted-subset sequencing was incomplete despite large depth.

Trimming removed 3 bases from V and 4 bases from J, with 17 bases in between. The germline V gene encodes CDR1 MNHEY and CDR2 SMNVEV (reference sequence). The CDR3 length is 16 residues. Deep-level settings were used for running the assay. Tens of thousands of T cell genomes (around 200 ng DNA) went into each sorted-subset replicate. Assay: immunoSEQ multiplex PCR; the TCRdb copy retains only in-frame clones and omits some. The sample records approximately 1.9 million clones, just under 95% being singletons. On this clone: The antigen is undetermined.

CD8 cells regarded as naive lacked CD45RO, were positively chosen for CCR7, and omitted terminally differentiated effector memory CD45RA+ cells. This sequence joins TRBV27 and TRBJ2-3; D remains ambiguous. The TCR originated in a man between 18 and 29 years old in good health. Some clones in this sample may be carry-over from other donors' samples. The source material was naive CD8+ T cells from PBMCs. CDR3 coding DNA: TGTGCCAGCAGTTTGAACAAAGTGTGGCCAGCAGATACGCAGTATTTT. Translating it yields CASSLNKVWPADTQYF.